The source of this T cell receptor (beta chain) is a study of blood T cell repertoires in COVID-19 (TCRdb year 2020). For the wider study: Samples from collaborators originated in the United States, Italy and Spain and spanned both the acute and convalescent phases of COVID-19. Sample metadata almost always included a de-identified subject ID, COVID-19 status, age in years and sex. The material from the prospective study consisted of cDNA or gDNA derived from T cells, B-cell-depleted T cells, or PBMCs. The dataset comprised deeply sampled blood TCRbeta repertoires from subjects exposed to, actively infected with, or recovered from COVID-19. The repertoires were made available in a free public database intended to serve as a resource for research on the immune response to SARS-CoV-2. Samples came from the ongoing ImmuneRACE study (first 160 participants) plus 1,254 subjects from 6 global collaborators. Where HLA class I and class II types were available, the types were taken from metadata supplied by the sample provider, not from assay-based typing.

As to this clone: Its cognate antigen has yet to be identified. The junction differs from germline at one of its ends, possibly a read error.

Based on the germline V gene (reference sequence), the CDR1 and CDR2 sequences are DFQATT and SNEGSKA. From the cysteine through the phenylalanine, the CDR3 covers 11 amino acids. The entry retains the CDR3 DNA only, 33 bases that are in frame from base 1. Beyond this particular receptor, the publication reports: How much clinical and demographic metadata was included differed by source and by participant, and the metadata was provided uncurated.

TCRbeta CDR3 regions were amplified from genomic DNA by means of the immunoSEQ Assay, a bias-controlled multiplex PCR. Per the source publication's procedure: Nucleated cell counts per sample were estimated from amplification of reference gene primers within the assay. To quantify the absolute abundance of each unique TCRbeta CDR3 rearrangement, sequence reads were collapsed and filtered. For each sample, productive Simpson clonality was calculated as the square root of Simpson's diversity index across productive rearrangements. Drawn from immuneACCESS, this table holds only the in-frame rearrangements with V and J called that TCRdb kept. Clones are partly lost; checked studies trace under half to an unresolved V gene and leave the rest unexplained. V and J calls and clone size are as listed in that table; D and trimming were resolved from the DNA. The sample data list approximately 300,000 clones, and 90% of these were observed just once. The biggest ten clones account for around 3.9% of the sample.

Enrolling through a virtual design, the prospective study's participants ranged in age from roughly 18 to 95 years and lived across some 22 United States geographic areas. Cohort assignment in the prospective study relied on participant-reported clinical history from a screening survey and a study questionnaire. A participant counted as exposed if, within 2 weeks of entering the study, that participant had been in contact with someone who had a PCR-confirmed or clinician-diagnosed COVID-19 case. In the prospective study, mobile phlebotomists collected whole blood, serum and a nasopharyngeal or oropharyngeal swab from each participant. Additional blood draws and questionnaires over an approximately 2-month period could optionally be provided by prospective study participants. Prospective study blood samples were shipped either frozen or at room temperature before DNA extraction.

The chain uses TRBV20-1 and TRBJ1-1; TRBD1 could be the D gene, as 6 bases match. Specimen: PBMCs or T cells enriched from blood (not recorded which). The clonotype comes from a woman in her twenties or thirties who had been exposed to COVID-19. The CDR3 is CSARDQAGAAF. The DNA sequence is as follows: TGCAGTGCTAGAGACCAGGCAGGGGCCGCCTTT.